These 32 T cell receptor beta chains were sequenced from one sample in a study of T cells after yellow fever vaccination. TCRdb reanalysed the 5' RACE reads using MiXCR and keeps one entry per CDR3 protein. The table includes nearly 550,000 distinct CDR3 sequences, roughly 21% detected once. The sample was PBMCs, taken 15 days after the yellow fever booster vaccination. These receptors were obtained from a man aged 25-45 years who received the YFV17D yellow fever vaccine.

V gene TRBV5-4 combines with J gene TRBJ2-3, with TRBD2 identical over 9 bases. Germline V gives CDR1 SGHNT, CDR2 YYREEE (reference sequence). The CDR3 runs 15 residues. V was clipped by 0 bases and J by 4 bases; unmatched bases: 3. CDR3 in DNA: TGTGCCAGCAGCTTGGGCGGGAGGGGCCCAGATACGCAGTATTTT. Protein sequence: CASSLGGRGPDTQYF.

The chain links TRBV2 to TRBJ2-3, with 10 bases that match TRBD2. V gave up 11 bases and J gave up 5 bases; unmatched junction bases: 7. Germline loops: CDR1 SNHLY, CDR2 FYNNEI. The CDR3 runs 13 residues. The CDR3 DNA reads TGTGCCGTACTAGCGGGATCGGTAGATACGCAGTATTTT. Its protein is CAVLAGSVDTQYF.

The chain uses TRBV5-1 and TRBJ2-3; D remains ambiguous. V shed 2 bases and J shed 6 bases, with 13 bases lying between them. This CDR3 has 14 residues. Germline CDR1 and CDR2: SGHRS and YFSETQ. CDR3: CASSFRSPSDTQYF. DNA of the CDR3: TGCGCCAGCAGCTTCAGAAGTCCGTCCGATACGCAGTATTTT.

V and J are TRBV12-3 or TRBV12-4 and TRBJ2-5, with D perhaps matching TRBD2 (5 bases). The CDR3 contains 13 residues. The ends were cut back, 9 bases at V and 1 base at J, with 12 bases in the middle. The CDR3 loop is CARSRGLQETQYF. The DNA of the CDR3 is TGTGCCAGGAGCCGAGGACTCCAAGAGACCCAGTACTTC.

The J gene is TRBJ2-3, the V gene TRBV12-3 or TRBV12-4; no clear D. With 3 bases removed from V and 4 bases from J, the gap between germline ends came to 5 bases. The CDR3 loop spans 12 amino acids. The CDR3 region is CASSFESDTQYF. CDR3 sequence (DNA): TGTGCCAGCAGTTTCGAGTCAGATACGCAGTATTTT.

The chain links TRBV20-1 to TRBJ2-1, with D perhaps matching TRBD2 (6 bases). With 6 bases removed from V and 7 bases from J, the gap between germline ends came to 22 bases. There are 15 residues in the CDR3. Looked up from germline, CDR1 is DFQATT and CDR2 is SNEGSKA (reference sequence). The CDR3 DNA follows: TGCAGTGCCGAAACGGTGTCTGCGGGATGGAATGAGCAGTTCTTC. Encoded protein: CSAETVSAGWNEQFF.

This clonotype was recorded a few times. The chain is built from TRBV7-2 and TRBJ2-5; D assignment may be TRBD1 or TRBD2 (5 bases each). V was shortened by 6 bases and J by 6 bases, with 14 bases between the two germline ends. Germline assignment: CDR1 SGHTA and CDR2 FQGNSA. CDR3 length: 13 amino acids. CDR3 DNA sequence: TGTGCCAGCAGATCCTCCCCGGGGCAGACCCAGTACTTC. It codes for CASRSSPGQTQYF.

There are a few counts of this clonotype. This rearrangement joins TRBV20-1 to TRBJ2-1; 11 positions agree with TRBD2. CDR1 and CDR2 from the germline V gene are DFQATT and SNEGSKA (reference sequence). The CDR3 contains 13 residues. Trimming removed 3 bases from V and 9 bases from J; junction bases left unmatched: 4. CDR3 residues: CSASPLAGGEQFF. Here the CDR3 DNA reads TGCAGTGCTAGTCCCCTAGCGGGAGGTGAGCAGTTCTTC.

This rearrangement joins TRBV5-6 to TRBJ2-2; 7 bases line up with TRBD1. Germline trimming cut 1 base from V and 1 base from J; bases unmatched to any gene: 4. In germline, CDR1 is SGHDT, CDR2 YYEEEE. The CDR3 length is 16 residues. The CDR3 here is CASSLLDRQNTGELFF. CDR3 sequence (DNA): TGTGCCAGCAGCTTGCTGGACAGGCAGAACACCGGGGAGCTGTTTTTT.

The chain carries TRBV3-1 and TRBJ2-5; 10 bases match TRBD2. This CDR3 region has 13 residues. With 8 bases clipped from V and 6 bases from J, the junction kept 6 bases outside the gene matches. Germline values: CDR1 LGHDT, CDR2 YNNKEL (reference sequence). The CDR3 DNA is TGTGCCAGCTCCCCAGCGGGAGGGCAGACCCAGTACTTC. It codes for CASSPAGGQTQYF.

In this sample, this clonotype turned up a few times. The CDR3 reads CASSEGEGKTSTDTQYF. CDR3 in DNA: TGTGCCAGCAGTGAAGGAGAGGGCAAGACTAGCACAGATACGCAGTATTTT. This sequence joins TRBV25-1 and TRBJ2-3; D might be TRBD2 (5 bases). The CDR3 consists of 17 residues. Germline lookup yields CDR1 MGHDK and CDR2 SYGVNS. With 2 bases removed from V and 0 bases from J, the gap between germline ends came to 15 bases.

In its sample, this clonotype was seen a few times. The rearrangement links TRBV5-1 to TRBJ2-3; D is unclear. The CDR3 runs to 13 residues. From germline, CDR1 is SGHRS and CDR2 YFSETQ. V lost 4 bases to trimming and J lost 0 bases, with 6 bases between them. The CDR3 DNA sequence: TGCGCCAGCAGCGCGGAGAGCACAGATACGCAGTATTTT. Protein: CASSAESTDTQYF.

This clonotype was counted ten times or more. V and J are TRBV5-8 and TRBJ1-1, with D unresolved. The CDR3 contains 16 residues. From germline, CDR1 is SGHTS and CDR2 YDEGEE. V shed 4 bases and J shed 3 bases, with 19 bases lying between them. CDR3 in amino acids: CASSIRLTHPDTEAFF. The CDR3 DNA reads as TGTGCCAGCAGCATCCGACTTACCCATCCGGACACTGAAGCTTTCTTT.

This chain connects TRBV5-1 to TRBJ2-7, with 10 bases matching TRBD1. J was trimmed by 6 bases and V by 4 bases; bases with no gene match: 10. This CDR3 spans 15 amino acids. Germline CDR1 reads SGHRS; CDR2 reads YFSETQ. CDR3 loop: CASSLETGGVSEQYF. The CDR3 DNA is TGCGCCAGCAGCCTGGAGACAGGGGGCGTTTCCGAGCAGTACTTC. The variable domain in full, completed from reference TRBV5-1 and TRBJ2-7, reads KAGVTQTPRYLIKTRGQQVTLSCSPISGHRSVSWYQQTPGQGLQFLFEYFSETQRNKGNFPGRFSGRQFSNSRSEMNVSTLELGDSALYLCASSLETGGVSEQYFGPGTRLTVT.

This clonotype was counted a few times. This chain links TRBV6-2 or TRBV6-3 with TRBJ2-2, with D possibly being TRBD2 (6 bases). Germline V gene lookup returns CDR1 MNHEY and CDR2 SVGEGT. The CDR3 spans 16 residues. The V and J ends lost 1 base and 5 bases respectively, with 14 bases between them. The CDR3 protein is CASSYYAGRKTGELFF. CDR3 sequence (DNA): TGTGCCAGCAGTTACTACGCGGGACGGAAAACCGGGGAGCTGTTTTTT.

The sample holds a few counts of this clonotype. The chain combines TRBV10-3 with TRBJ2-7, with TRBD1 matching 12 bases. Per the germline V gene, CDR1 is ENHRY and CDR2 is SYGVKD. The length of the CDR3 is 15 residues. Trimming at V came to 6 bases and at J to 4 bases, leaving 7 bases not matched to a gene. CDR3 bases: TGTGCCATCAGCGCGAGGGACAGGGGGCCATACGAGCAGTACTTC. The encoded protein is CAISARDRGPYEQYF.

This clonotype turned up a few times. The CDR3 DNA sequence: TGTGCCAGCAGTGAATACGGTAACACAGATACGCAGTATTTT. This gives the protein CASSEYGNTDTQYF. This chain connects TRBV25-1 to TRBJ2-3; D is undetermined. CDR1 is MGHDK and CDR2 is SYGVNS in the germline V gene. This CDR3 is 14 amino acids long. The V and J ends lost 0 bases and 2 bases respectively, with 6 bases between them. The full variable domain, its missing parts supplied by reference TRBV25-1 and TRBJ2-3, is EADIYQTPRYLVIGTGKKITLECSQTMGHDKMYWYQQDPGMELHLIHYSYGVNSTEKGDLSSESTVSRIRTEHFPLTLESARPSHTSQYLCASSEYGNTDTQYFGPGTRLTVL.

This clonotype was seen a few times. This rearrangement joins TRBV9 to TRBJ1-5; no definite D call. The CDR3 has 14 amino acids. Per the germline V gene, CDR1 is SGDLS and CDR2 is YYNGEE. The V end was cut by 0 bases, the J end by 5 bases, with 9 bases between. The CDR3 sequence: CASSVAPEDQPQHF. In nucleotides, the CDR3 is TGTGCCAGCAGCGTAGCCCCGGAGGATCAGCCCCAGCATTTT.

In this sample, this clonotype turned up a few times. J is TRBJ2-2 and V is TRBV4-3; 9 positions match TRBD2. V lost 4 bases and J lost 1; bases outside the gene matches: 1. The CDR3 totals 15 residues. CDR1 is LGHNA, CDR2 YSLEER, per germline. DNA of the CDR3: TGCGCCAGCAGCCTTAGCGGGGGGAACACCGGGGAGCTGTTTTTT. Translated, it gives CASSLSGGNTGELFF.

This clonotype was seen a few times. This chain joins TRBV11-2 and TRBJ2-3; tentatively, D is TRBD1 (7 bases). This CDR3 spans 19 amino acids. V shed 3 bases and J shed 5 bases, with 27 bases lying between them. CDR1 is SGHAT and CDR2 is FQNNGV in the germline V gene. The chain's CDR3 is CASSFFNHLYRGGGDTQYF. The CDR3 nucleotides read TGTGCCAGCAGCTTTTTCAATCACCTATACAGGGGAGGAGGAGATACGCAGTATTTT.

In this sample, this clonotype turned up a few times. The chain combines TRBV29-1 with TRBJ1-1; no reliable D call. Germline CDR1 reads SQVTM; CDR2 reads ANQGSEA. This CDR3 spans 12 amino acids. V lost 7 bases, J lost 1 base, and 10 bases lay in between. The CDR3 is CSALQENTEAFF. The CDR3 DNA is TGCAGCGCCCTCCAGGAGAACACTGAAGCTTTCTTT.

This clonotype appeared a few times. The chain has TRBV12-3 or TRBV12-4 and TRBJ2-7; 8 nucleotides line up with TRBD1. V gave up 6 bases and J gave up 1 base; unmatched junction bases: 11. CDR3 length equals 16 residues. The DNA of the CDR3 is TGTGCCAGCAGGCTTGCAGGGGGCGCGGGTTCCTACGAGCAGTACTTC. As protein: CASRLAGGAGSYEQYF.

The J gene is TRBJ2-7, the V gene TRBV4-1; either TRBD1 or TRBD2 may supply D (5 bases each). Germline loops: CDR1 MGHRA, CDR2 YSYEKL. CDR3 size: 14 residues. V gave up 5 bases and J gave up 5 bases, with 16 bases separating them. The CDR3 region has the DNA TGCGCCAGCAGCGTTCCGGGACGGATAAACGAGCAGTACTTC. Translation gives CASSVPGRINEQYF.

This clonotype has a handful of counts. This sequence joins TRBV15 and TRBJ2-2; 7 bases line up with TRBD2. The CDR3 spans 15 residues. Germline CDR1 reads LNHNV; CDR2 reads YYDKDF (reference sequence). Trimming took 3 bases from V and 5 from J; bases not matched to a gene: 6. CDR3 DNA: TGTGCCACCAGCAGTAGCGGGCGGAGGACCGGGGAGCTGTTTTTT. Its protein is CATSSSGRRTGELFF.

This clonotype was picked up a small number of times. V is TRBV7-2 and J is TRBJ2-5; D is unclear. The CDR3 consists of 13 residues. CDR1 and CDR2 from the germline V gene are SGHTA and FQGNSA. Trimming took 5 bases from V and 2 from J, leaving 9 bases between them. CDR3 protein: CASSRIPQETQYF. The CDR3 DNA reads TGTGCCAGCAGCAGAATCCCACAAGAGACCCAGTACTTC.

The V call is TRBV12-3 or TRBV12-4, the J call TRBJ1-2; 10 bases are shared with TRBD1. The CDR3 length is 14 residues. The junction had 6 bases not matched to a gene; V was cut back by 6 bases and J by 5 bases. Here the CDR3 reads CASSMGQGTYGYTF. CDR3 coding DNA: TGTGCCAGCAGCATGGGACAGGGGACATATGGCTACACCTTC.

The chain has TRBV4-3 and TRBJ2-7; the match to TRBD1 covers 11 bases. CDR3 size: 14 residues. V trimming: 8 bases; J trimming: 1 base; junction bases outside the gene matches: 4. The V gene's germline CDR1 is LGHNA and CDR2 YSLEER. CDR3 protein: CASRRDRGSYEQYF. Written as DNA, the CDR3 is TGCGCCAGCCGCCGGGACAGGGGGTCCTACGAGCAGTACTTC.

This chain joins TRBV5-1 and TRBJ2-2, with D perhaps TRBD1 (7 bases). Germline CDR1 is SGHRS and CDR2 is YFSETQ. CDR3 length equals 18 residues. V lost 1 base and J 1 base, leaving 17 bases between the germline ends. The CDR3 here is CASSLLPLQGGNTGELFF. The CDR3, as DNA: TGCGCCAGCAGCTTGCTTCCCCTTCAGGGGGGGAACACCGGGGAGCTGTTTTTT.

The rearrangement uses TRBV20-1 and TRBJ1-4, with a weak D call TRBD1 (5 bases). The CDR3 sequence is 12 residues long. V dropped 3 bases and J dropped 8 bases, with 10 bases sitting between them. Germline V gene sequence: CDR1 DFQATT, CDR2 SNEGSKA (reference sequence). In nucleotides, the CDR3 is TGCAGTGCTAGCCGAGGGGAAGAAAAACTGTTTTTT. Its translation is CSASRGEEKLFF.

The chain employs TRBV20-1 and TRBJ1-2; maybe TRBD1 (5 bases). The V and J ends lost 0 bases and 0 bases respectively, with 14 bases between them. This CDR3 has 16 residues. The germline V gene has CDR1 DFQATT and CDR2 SNEGSKA (reference sequence). CDR3 in amino acids: CSARDSQEHTNYGYTF. CDR3 nucleotide sequence: TGCAGTGCTAGAGATTCACAGGAGCACACTAACTATGGCTACACCTTC.

There are a few counts of this clonotype. This sequence joins TRBV19 and TRBJ2-7, with D perhaps TRBD1 (6 bases). Per the germline V gene, CDR1 is LNHDA and CDR2 is SQIVND (reference sequence). With 5 bases removed from V and 3 bases from J, the gap between germline ends came to 14 bases. The CDR3 has 14 residues. The CDR3 nucleotides read TGTGCCAGTAGTTTCCAGGACAGTTACTACGAGCAGTACTTC. This translates into CASSFQDSYYEQYF.

This clonotype was counted between two and nine times. The chain recombines TRBV10-3 with TRBJ1-1, with D hard to call. Germline V gene data show CDR1 as ENHRY and CDR2 as SYGVKD. V was pared by 5 bases and J by 8 bases, with 9 bases between. The CDR3 runs 11 residues. The CDR3 spells CAISSGAEAFF. CDR3 in DNA: TGTGCCATCAGTTCAGGAGCGGAAGCTTTCTTT.